One and the same sample provided the 9 T cell receptor beta chains below, sequenced in a study of blood T cell repertoires in COVID-19. TCRdb's table, derived via immunoSEQ multiplex PCR, lists solely in-frame clones and lacks some. The sample yields about 140,000 clones, roughly three quarters seen once. The specimen was peripheral blood. The receptors were sampled from a middle-aged man with active or convalescent COVID-19.

About this clone itself: The junction does not match germline at one end; this may be a read error. J is TRBJ1-5 and V is TRBV2; D may be TRBD1 (5 bases). CDR1 and CDR2 (germline): SNHLY, FYNNEI. The CDR3 runs 15 residues. CDR3 sequence: CASSEESGPNQPQHF. The CDR3 DNA sequence: TGTGCCAGCAGCGAAGAATCAGGGCCCAATCAGCCCCAGCATTTT.

V and J are TRBV18 and TRBJ2-7; 7 nucleotides match TRBD1. Germline CDR1 is KGHSH and CDR2 is LQKENI. The CDR3 is made up of 13 amino acids. With 3 bases clipped from V and 4 bases from J, the junction kept 3 bases outside the gene matches. In nucleotides, the CDR3 is TGTGCCAGCTCACCGGCCAGGGGGTACGAGCAGTACTTC. It is translated as CASSPARGYEQYF.

J is TRBJ1-3 and V is TRBV9, with 10 bases matching TRBD1. The CDR3 has 19 amino acids. The V gene end was trimmed by 0 bases and the J gene end by 0 bases; junction bases not matched to a gene: 9. Germline V gene sequence: CDR1 SGDLS, CDR2 YYNGEE. The CDR3 is CASSVDPRQGAISGNTIYF. The CDR3 nucleotides read TGTGCCAGCAGCGTAGATCCCAGACAGGGGGCGATCTCTGGAAACACCATATATTTT. The full variable domain, its missing parts supplied by reference TRBV9 and TRBJ1-3, is DSGVTQTPKHLITATGQRVTLRCSPRSGDLSVYWYQQSLDQGLQFLIQYYNGEERAKGNILERFSAQQFPDLHSELNLSSLELGDSALYFCASSVDPRQGAISGNTIYFGEGSWLTVV.

The gene calls are TRBV12-3 or TRBV12-4 and TRBJ1-4, with D hard to call. This CDR3 has 13 amino acids. V shed 0 bases and J shed 6 bases, with 5 bases lying between them. The CDR3 DNA sequence: TGTGCCAGCAGTTTAGCTGCGGATGAAAAACTGTTTTTT. Amino acids: CASSLAADEKLFF.

This chain links TRBV27 with TRBJ1-5; 8 bases match TRBD1. Germline values: CDR1 MNHEY, CDR2 SMNVEV (reference sequence). V trimming: 4 bases; J trimming: 7 bases; junction bases outside the gene matches: 12. This CDR3 region has 16 residues. Here the CDR3 reads CASSSAPQGAGQPQHF. The CDR3 region has the DNA TGTGCCAGCAGTTCCGCCCCTCAGGGGGCTGGACAGCCCCAGCATTTT.

The chain is built from TRBV19 and TRBJ2-7; D ambiguous. Trimming removed 2 bases at V and 0 bases at J, with 8 bases between. The germline gives CDR1 LNHDA, CDR2 SQIVND (reference sequence). CDR3 length: 14 residues. CDR3 region: CASSIRRDSYEQYF. CDR3 in DNA: TGTGCCAGTAGTATAAGGAGAGACTCCTACGAGCAGTACTTC.

The chain recombines TRBV7-9 with TRBJ1-6; D remains ambiguous. The CDR3 length is 14 residues. Trimming shortened V by 4 bases and J by 0 bases, and 4 bases separated the two germline ends. The V gene's germline CDR1 is SEHNR and CDR2 FQNEAQ (reference sequence). The CDR3: CASSWSSYNSPLHF. CDR3 in DNA: TGTGCCAGCAGCTGGAGCTCCTATAATTCACCCCTCCACTTT.

The CDR3 is CASSPPAGPGMREKLFF. In nucleotides, the CDR3 is TGTGCCAGCAGTCCCCCGGCGGGCCCCGGGATGCGTGAAAAACTGTTTTTT. The chain combines TRBV27 with TRBJ1-4; D gene ambiguous. This CDR3 has 17 residues. Germline-derived CDR1 and CDR2 are MNHEY and SMNVEV (reference sequence). Trimming left V 5 bases short and J 7 bases short, with 23 bases between.

For the CDR3, the DNA is TGTGCCAGGGCGGGGGAATCCGCCCACTACGAGCAGTACTTC. Its translation: CARAGESAHYEQYF. The chain links TRBV9 to TRBJ2-7; 7 bases are shared with TRBD2. The CDR3 is made up of 14 amino acids. The V and J ends lost 8 bases and 3 bases, in that order; junction bases with no gene match: 11. In germline, CDR1 is SGDLS, CDR2 YYNGEE.